Given below is one TCR beta chain in context. Its antigen remains unidentified. No base quality values were provided; no much bigger clone lies one nucleotide off. The source of the sample is a study of T cell clonotyping in hematopoietic cell transplantation (dated by TCRdb to about 2021). Broadly, across the study: The study collected roughly 150 blood samples from 35 to 40 consecutive transplant recipients and their related donors. Patients were recruited between September 2015 and 2017 and followed until late 2020 or death.

The immunoSEQ assay, a bias-controlled multiplex PCR with V- and J-specific primers, was used to amplify TCR beta CDR3 regions from genomic DNA. A second PCR step added a proprietary barcode and Illumina adapter sequences to the CDR3 amplicons. An Illumina MiSeq instrument was used for sequencing of the CDR3 libraries. Per the source publication's procedure: immunoSEQ Analyzer 3.0 was used for export and quality control, with R Bioconductor and Immunarch used for downstream analyses. Repertoire metrics were calculated using only productive rearrangements within the normalized downsampled data set. In the normalized cohort, a clonotype counted as pathologically expanded if the clonotype was larger than 5 templates. Repertoire diversity was measured with the Inverse Simpson Index. To capture all clonotypes, the CMV-specificity analyses were run on the non-normalized data set. TCRdb carries this immuneACCESS record with in-frame sequences only. Its versions omit some clonotypes, under half of them owing to an unresolved V gene in the studies checked, with the rest unexplained. V and J calls and clone size come straight from that table; D and trimming were deduced from the DNA. In this sample the table shows more than 11,000 clones, over 95% of which occur a single time. Under 5.5% of the sample goes to the ten largest clones.

The paper as a whole reports these results and caveats: After transplant, TCR diversity in recipients dropped, and pathologically expanded clonotypes increased progressively from day 30 to day 180. Donor and pretransplant recipient Inverse Simpson Index values predicted broader posttransplant TCR repertoire diversity. Recipient repertoires showed only a small fraction of overlap with donor repertoires, and over 95% appeared de novo at the given depth. The sample size was limited and the cells went unsorted, which meant the CD4 and CD8 repertoire contributions could not be told apart.

The sample's time point, from its label and the paper: 30 days after allo-HCT. Blood from recipients was drawn roughly 28 days before transplant, then again at days 30, 100 and 180 after transplant. Nuclei Lysis Solution was used to extract genomic DNA from fresh or cryopreserved unfractionated peripheral blood mononuclear cells. V lost 4 bases and J lost 3 bases; the stretch between them is 6 bases long. Based on the germline V gene, the CDR1 and CDR2 sequences are ENHRY and SYGVKD. The CDR3 runs 12 amino acids, cysteine and phenylalanine included. The read is trimmed to its CDR3 DNA, 36 bases read in frame from base 1.

This TCR came from a female patient aged 50-59 years who had an allogeneic stem cell transplant from an unrelated donor, so T cells may come from the graft donor. Some clones in this sample may be carry-over from other donors' samples. Sequencing used peripheral blood mononuclear cells, obtained 30 days after allogeneic stem cell transplant. The chain links TRBV10-3 with TRBJ1-2; a tentative D match to TRBD1 spans 6 bases. CDR3 protein: CAISGTDYGYTF. The nucleotide sequence reads as follows: TGTGCCATCAGTGGGACAGACTATGGCTACACCTTC.